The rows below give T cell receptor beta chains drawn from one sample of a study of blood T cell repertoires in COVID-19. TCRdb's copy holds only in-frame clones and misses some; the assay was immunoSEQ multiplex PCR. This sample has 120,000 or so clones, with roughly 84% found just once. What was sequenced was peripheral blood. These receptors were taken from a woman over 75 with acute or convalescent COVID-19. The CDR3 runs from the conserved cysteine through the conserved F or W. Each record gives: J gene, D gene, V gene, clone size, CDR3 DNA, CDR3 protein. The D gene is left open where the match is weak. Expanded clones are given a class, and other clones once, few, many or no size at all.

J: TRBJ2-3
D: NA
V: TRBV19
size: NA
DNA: TGTGCCAGTAGTGCCCGGTGGACAAGAGAAACAGATACGCAGTATTTT
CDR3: CASSARWTRETDTQYF

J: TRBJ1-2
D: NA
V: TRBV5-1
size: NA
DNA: TGCGCCAGCAGCTCCCCGGGGGATCCTTATGGCTACACCTTC
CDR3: CASSSPGDPYGYTF

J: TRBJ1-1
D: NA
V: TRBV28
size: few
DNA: TGTGCCAGCAGTTCAATCGGGACACCATCCGGTCGGCCTGAAGCTTTCTTT
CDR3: CASSSIGTPSGRPEAFF

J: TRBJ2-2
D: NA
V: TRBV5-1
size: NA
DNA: TGCGCCAGCAGCTCGGGTTCCGGGGAGCTGTTTTTT
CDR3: CASSSGSGELFF

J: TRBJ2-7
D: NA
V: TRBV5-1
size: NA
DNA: TGCGCCAGCAGCTTGGCCCAGGGGACCTACGAGCAGTACTTC
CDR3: CASSLAQGTYEQYF

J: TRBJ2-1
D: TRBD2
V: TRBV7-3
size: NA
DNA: TGTGCCAGCAGCTTAAAACTAGCGGCCCGGAATGAGCAGTTCTTC
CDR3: CASSLKLAARNEQFF

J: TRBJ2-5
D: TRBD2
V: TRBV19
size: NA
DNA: TGTGCCAGTAGTACCCCGGGACTAGAAGAGACCCAGTACTTC
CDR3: CASSTPGLEETQYF

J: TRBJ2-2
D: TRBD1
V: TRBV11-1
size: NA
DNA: TGTGCCAGCAGTATCACAGGGGCTAACACCGGGGAGCTGTTTTTT
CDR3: CASSITGANTGELFF

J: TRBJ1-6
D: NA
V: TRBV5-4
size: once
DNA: TGTGCCAGCAGCTTGGAACAGGGAGCAGATTCACCCCTCCACTTT
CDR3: CASSLEQGADSPLHF

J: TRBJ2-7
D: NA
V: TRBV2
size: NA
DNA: TGTGCCAGCAGTGAAATGCCAGGGGTATCCTACGAGCAGTACTTC
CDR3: CASSEMPGVSYEQYF

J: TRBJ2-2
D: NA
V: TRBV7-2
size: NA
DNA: TGTGCCAGCAGCTTATATTTCACCGGGGAGCTGTTTTTT
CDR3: CASSLYFTGELFF

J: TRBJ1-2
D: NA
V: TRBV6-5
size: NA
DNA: NA
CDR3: CASILDRAGYGYTF

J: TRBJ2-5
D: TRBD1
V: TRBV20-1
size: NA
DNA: TGCAGTGCTAGTCCTAGGACAGGGCGAGAGACCCAGTACTTC
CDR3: CSASPRTGRETQYF

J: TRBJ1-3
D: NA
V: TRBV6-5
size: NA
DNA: TGTGCCAGCAGTTCACAGAGGGCCGGAAACACCATATATTTT
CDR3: CASSSQRAGNTIYF

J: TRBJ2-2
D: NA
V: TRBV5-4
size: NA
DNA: TGTGCCAGCAGCCCTCAGGGAAGTTATTCCGGGGAGCTGTTTTTT
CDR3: CASSPQGSYSGELFF

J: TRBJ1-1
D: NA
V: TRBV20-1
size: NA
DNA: TGCAGTGCTAGTAAGGAGCGGGGTGTGAACACTGAAGCTTTCTTT
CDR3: CSASKERGVNTEAFF

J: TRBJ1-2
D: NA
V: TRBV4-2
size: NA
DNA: TGTGCCAGCAGCCAATGGGGGGGGTATGGCTACACCTTC
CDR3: CASSQWGGYGYTF

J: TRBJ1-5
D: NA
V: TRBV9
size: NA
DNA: TGTGCCAGCAGCGAATCAGGGAGGGACAATCAGCCCCAGCATTTT
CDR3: CASSESGRDNQPQHF

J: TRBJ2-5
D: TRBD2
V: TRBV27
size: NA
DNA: TGTGCCAGCGGCCACAAGCTAGCGGGACAAGAGACCCAGTACTTC
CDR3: CASGHKLAGQETQYF

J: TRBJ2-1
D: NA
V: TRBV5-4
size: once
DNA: TGTGCCAGCAGCTTACGGGATGGCTATGAGCAGTTCTTC
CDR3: CASSLRDGYEQFF

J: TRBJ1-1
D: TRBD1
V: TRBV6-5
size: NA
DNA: TGTGCCAGCAGTTACCGAACAGGGGGCGGGGGTGAAGCTTTCTTT
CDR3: CASSYRTGGGGEAFF

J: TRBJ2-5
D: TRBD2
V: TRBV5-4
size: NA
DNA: TGTGCCAGCCAAGCTTGGGGGGGAGGAGAGACCCAGTACTTC
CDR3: CASQAWGGGETQYF

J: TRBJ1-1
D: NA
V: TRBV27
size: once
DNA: TGTGCCAACCCTCGTCCCTCCAGGGGAAACACTGAAGCTTTCTTT
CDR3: CANPRPSRGNTEAFF

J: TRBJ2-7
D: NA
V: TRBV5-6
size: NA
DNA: TGTGCCAGCAGCTTGTCCAGCTACGAGCAGTACTTC
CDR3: CASSLSSYEQYF